The 2 T cell receptor beta chains below come from one sample, sequenced in a study of CD8+ T cells in alopecia areata. Sequencing templates came from extracted RNA that was reverse transcribed into cDNA. TCRdb's table, derived via immunoSEQ multiplex PCR, lists solely in-frame clones and lacks some. The data hold tens of thousands of clones, with approximately 61% observed a single time. Source: CD8+ T cells sorted from blood, taken at week 0. All receptors derive from a human donor with alopecia areata.

This chain joins TRBV10-3 and TRBJ2-1; 15 nucleotides line up with TRBD2. This CDR3 region has 20 residues. The V and J ends lost 4 bases and 3 bases, in that order; junction bases with no gene match: 13. Germline CDR1 reads ENHRY; CDR2 reads SYGVKD. The chain's CDR3 is CAISAQPGLAGGPSYNEQFF. CDR3 nucleotides: TGTGCCATCAGTGCCCAGCCGGGACTAGCGGGAGGCCCCAGCTACAATGAGCAGTTCTTC.

The V gene is TRBV5-4, the J gene TRBJ2-1; 11 bases fit TRBD2. In germline, CDR1 is SGHNT, CDR2 YYREEE (reference sequence). V gave up 4 bases and J gave up 3 bases; unmatched junction bases: 3. CDR3 length: 15 amino acids. The chain's CDR3 is CASSATSGGYNEQFF. The CDR3 DNA reads as TGTGCCAGCAGCGCAACTAGCGGGGGCTACAATGAGCAGTTCTTC.